Listed below are T cell receptor beta chains from one sample, sequenced in a study of cytomegalovirus exposure and HLA in healthy donors. Using immunoSEQ multiplex PCR, the repertoire was profiled, and TCRdb retains in-frame clones only, with some absent. This table has approximately 110,000 clones, about 69% appearing once. The sample taken for sequencing was PBMCs. The receptors derive from a man in his forties in good health and CMV-seronegative. Both conserved end residues are part of each CDR3. The order of the fields is clone size, D gene, V gene, J gene, CDR3 DNA, CDR3 protein. D genes are given only for firm matches. Not all rows give a size; the values are once, few, many and, for expanded clones, a class.

abundance: .
d_gene: TRBD2
v_gene: TRBV19
j_gene: TRBJ2-3
CDR3nt: TGTGCCAGTACCCCCCGAGGGTTACTAGCGACCGCAGATACGCAGTATTTT
CDR3aa: CASTPRGLLATADTQYF

abundance: .
d_gene: .
v_gene: TRBV30
j_gene: TRBJ2-7
CDR3nt: TGTGCCTGGAGTGCCCAGGGGTTCGAGCAGTACTTC
CDR3aa: CAWSAQGFEQYF

abundance: once
d_gene: .
v_gene: TRBV21-1
j_gene: TRBJ2-7
CDR3nt: TGTGCCAGCAGCAAGTCCACCGGGACAGAGACCTACGAGCAGTACTTC
CDR3aa: CASSKSTGTETYEQYF

abundance: .
d_gene: .
v_gene: TRBV27
j_gene: TRBJ1-2
CDR3nt: TGTGCCAGCAGTATCGCCGGGAGAAACTATGGCTACACCTTC
CDR3aa: CASSIAGRNYGYTF

abundance: .
d_gene: TRBD1
v_gene: TRBV7-9
j_gene: TRBJ2-7
CDR3nt: TGTGCCAGCAGCTTCCACAGGGGGCTCTCCTACGAGCAGTACTTC
CDR3aa: CASSFHRGLSYEQYF

abundance: .
d_gene: .
v_gene: TRBV7-2
j_gene: TRBJ2-7
CDR3nt: TGTGCCAGCAGCCCCACGGCGGGGCAGGGCTACGAGCAGTACTTC
CDR3aa: CASSPTAGQGYEQYF

abundance: .
d_gene: .
v_gene: TRBV19
j_gene: TRBJ1-1
CDR3nt: TGTGCCAGTACCACAACCGGGGGAGGTGAAGCTTTCTTT
CDR3aa: CASTTTGGGEAFF

abundance: .
d_gene: .
v_gene: TRBV6-5
j_gene: TRBJ1-6
CDR3nt: TGTGCCAGCAGTCCCGGGGTGCATTCACCCCTCCACTTT
CDR3aa: CASSPGVHSPLHF

abundance: .
d_gene: .
v_gene: TRBV10-2
j_gene: TRBJ1-2
CDR3nt: TGCGCCAGCACAACAGGGCTAGGCTACACCTTC
CDR3aa: CASTTGLGYTF

abundance: few
d_gene: .
v_gene: TRBV7-9
j_gene: TRBJ1-2
CDR3nt: TGTTCCAGCAGCTTTCGAGAGAACTATGGCTACACCTTC
CDR3aa: CSSSFRENYGYTF

abundance: .
d_gene: .
v_gene: TRBV19
j_gene: TRBJ1-2
CDR3nt: TGTGCCAGTAGTGGGGCAGGCGACTATGGCTACACCTTC
CDR3aa: CASSGAGDYGYTF

abundance: .
d_gene: .
v_gene: TRBV29-1
j_gene: TRBJ2-2
CDR3nt: TGCAGCGTTGAAAAGGGGGACACCGGGGAGCTGTTTTTT
CDR3aa: CSVEKGDTGELFF

abundance: .
d_gene: TRBD1
v_gene: TRBV7-2
j_gene: TRBJ2-4
CDR3nt: TGTGCCAGCAGCTTAGGAGCGGGGACAGGGAAAAACATTCAGTACTTC
CDR3aa: CASSLGAGTGKNIQYF

abundance: once
d_gene: TRBD1
v_gene: TRBV18
j_gene: TRBJ1-4
CDR3nt: TGTGCCAGCTCAGAAGGACAGGGCGGTTCTGAAAAACTGTTTTTT
CDR3aa: CASSEGQGGSEKLFF

abundance: .
d_gene: TRBD1
v_gene: TRBV6-6
j_gene: TRBJ1-5
CDR3nt: TGTGCCAGCAGTTACTGGGACAGGGCTCAGCCCCAGCATTTT
CDR3aa: CASSYWDRAQPQHF

abundance: .
d_gene: TRBD1
v_gene: TRBV19
j_gene: TRBJ1-1
CDR3nt: TGTGCCAGTATAGGGCCGGGACAGGGGGCGCTTTTCACTGAAGCTTTCTTT
CDR3aa: CASIGPGQGALFTEAFF

abundance: .
d_gene: TRBD2
v_gene: TRBV5-4
j_gene: TRBJ2-1
CDR3nt: TGTGCCAGCAGCTCTCCAGGGACTAGCGGGGGCTCCAGCTCCTACAATGAGCAGTTCTTC
CDR3aa: CASSSPGTSGGSSSYNEQFF

abundance: .
d_gene: TRBD1
v_gene: TRBV6-6
j_gene: TRBJ1-5
CDR3nt: TGTGCCAGCAGCCCGGGACAGTATCAGCCCCAGCATTTT
CDR3aa: CASSPGQYQPQHF

abundance: .
d_gene: .
v_gene: TRBV7-2
j_gene: TRBJ2-5
CDR3nt: TGTGCCAGCAGCTTATGGGTTGGGGGGGCTGGTGAGACCCAGTACTTC
CDR3aa: CASSLWVGGAGETQYF

abundance: .
d_gene: .
v_gene: TRBV29-1
j_gene: TRBJ2-7
CDR3nt: TGCAGCGTAGAGGACAGCTACGAGCAGTACTTC
CDR3aa: CSVEDSYEQYF

abundance: few
d_gene: TRBD1
v_gene: TRBV10-1
j_gene: TRBJ1-4
CDR3nt: TGCGCCAGCAGTGACCCTGACAGGGGTCGAGAAAAACTGTTTTTT
CDR3aa: CASSDPDRGREKLFF

abundance: .
d_gene: .
v_gene: TRBV5-1
j_gene: TRBJ2-1
CDR3nt: TGCGCCAGCAGCCTGGCAGGGAATGAGCAGTTCTTC
CDR3aa: CASSLAGNEQFF

abundance: .
d_gene: .
v_gene: TRBV6-4
j_gene: TRBJ1-5
CDR3nt: TGTGCCAGCAGTGCGGGTAGCAATCAGCCCCAGCATTTT
CDR3aa: CASSAGSNQPQHF

abundance: .
d_gene: TRBD2
v_gene: TRBV5-1
j_gene: TRBJ2-3
CDR3nt: TGCGCCAGCAGCACCGGACTAGCGCTCTACACAGATACGCAGTATTTT
CDR3aa: CASSTGLALYTDTQYF

abundance: .
d_gene: .
v_gene: TRBV5-1
j_gene: TRBJ2-1
CDR3nt: TGCGCCAGCAGCTTGGGGGAGCCATACAATGAGCAGTTCTTC
CDR3aa: CASSLGEPYNEQFF

abundance: .
d_gene: TRBD2
v_gene: TRBV18
j_gene: TRBJ2-1
CDR3nt: TGTGCCAGCTCACCGGCGGGGGGCCACCTAGTCTACAATGAGCAGTTCTTC
CDR3aa: CASSPAGGHLVYNEQFF

abundance: .
d_gene: TRBD2
v_gene: TRBV28
j_gene: TRBJ2-7
CDR3nt: TGTGCCAGCACCGACTACACATCTAGCGGGTACGAGCAGTACTTC
CDR3aa: CASTDYTSSGYEQYF

abundance: .
d_gene: .
v_gene: TRBV13
j_gene: TRBJ1-1
CDR3nt: TGTGCCAGCAGCTCCGAGGGGGACGTGAACACTGAAGCTTTCTTT
CDR3aa: CASSSEGDVNTEAFF

abundance: .
d_gene: .
v_gene: TRBV29-1
j_gene: TRBJ1-1
CDR3nt: TGCAGCGTGGGTCCCTCGGGGGGCGGTGGGACTGAAGCTTTCTTT
CDR3aa: CSVGPSGGGGTEAFF

abundance: .
d_gene: TRBD2
v_gene: TRBV4-1
j_gene: TRBJ2-3
CDR3nt: TGCGCCAGCAGCCCACTACCGGGACTAGTGTTGGATACGCAGTATTTT
CDR3aa: CASSPLPGLVLDTQYF

abundance: .
d_gene: TRBD2
v_gene: TRBV7-8
j_gene: TRBJ2-1
CDR3nt: TGTGCCAGCAGCCTGGGGCTAGCGGATTACAATGAGCAGTTCTTC
CDR3aa: CASSLGLADYNEQFF

abundance: .
d_gene: .
v_gene: TRBV10-3
j_gene: TRBJ1-2
CDR3nt: TGTGCCATCCGGACACGGGGCTACACCTTC
CDR3aa: CAIRTRGYTF

abundance: .
d_gene: .
v_gene: TRBV21-1
j_gene: TRBJ2-7
CDR3nt: TGTGCCAGCAGGGCCGCAGGGAACTCCTACGAGCAGTACTTC
CDR3aa: CASRAAGNSYEQYF

abundance: .
d_gene: TRBD1
v_gene: TRBV7-9
j_gene: TRBJ2-3
CDR3nt: TGTGCCAGCAGCTTAAAGGGACAGGGGGCCACGGGCACAGATACGCAGTATTTT
CDR3aa: CASSLKGQGATGTDTQYF

abundance: few
d_gene: .
v_gene: TRBV5-4
j_gene: TRBJ2-1
CDR3nt: TGTGCCAGCAGCCAGACCTTAGCTCGAGAGCAGTTCTTC
CDR3aa: CASSQTLAREQFF

abundance: .
d_gene: .
v_gene: TRBV20-1
j_gene: TRBJ2-7
CDR3nt: TGCAGTGCTCTAGCACGATACGAGCAGTACTTC
CDR3aa: CSALARYEQYF

abundance: .
d_gene: .
v_gene: TRBV2
j_gene: TRBJ1-1
CDR3nt: TGTGCCAGCCAAACAGGGTCGAGGGGCACTGAAGCTTTCTTT
CDR3aa: CASQTGSRGTEAFF

abundance: .
d_gene: .
v_gene: TRBV4-2
j_gene: TRBJ2-7
CDR3nt: TGTGCCAGCAGCCAAGATGTTGGCAGGGGCCCGAAAGGACCCTCCTACGAGCAGTACTTC
CDR3aa: CASSQDVGRGPKGPSYEQYF

abundance: .
d_gene: TRBD1
v_gene: TRBV6-5
j_gene: TRBJ2-7
CDR3nt: TGTGCCAGCAGTTGGGGGACAGCCGTCTACGAGCAGTACTTC
CDR3aa: CASSWGTAVYEQYF

abundance: .
d_gene: TRBD2
v_gene: TRBV27
j_gene: TRBJ2-4
CDR3nt: TGTGCCAGCAGCCCCTCCGGGGGGGCTGACATTCAGTACTTC
CDR3aa: CASSPSGGADIQYF

abundance: .
d_gene: TRBD1
v_gene: TRBV5-4
j_gene: TRBJ1-2
CDR3nt: TGTGCCAGCAGCCAAGGCGGAATCGCACAGGGGACGGCTGGCTACACCTTC
CDR3aa: CASSQGGIAQGTAGYTF

abundance: .
d_gene: TRBD1
v_gene: TRBV12-5
j_gene: TRBJ1-5
CDR3nt: TGTGCTAGTGGTTTGGCACAGGGGGCTAGCTATCAGCCCCAGCATTTT
CDR3aa: CASGLAQGASYQPQHF

abundance: .
d_gene: .
v_gene: TRBV27
j_gene: TRBJ1-6
CDR3nt: TGTGCCAGCAGTTTATTAATGGGGAGGAATTCACCCCTCCACTTT
CDR3aa: CASSLLMGRNSPLHF

abundance: .
d_gene: TRBD2
v_gene: TRBV9
j_gene: TRBJ2-1
CDR3nt: TGTGCCAGCAGCGGTAGAAGCGGGGATGACTACAATGAGCAGTTCTTC
CDR3aa: CASSGRSGDDYNEQFF

abundance: few
d_gene: .
v_gene: TRBV28
j_gene: TRBJ1-5
CDR3nt: TGTGCCAGCAGTTTAGCAGGGCTTTACAATCAGCCCCAGCATTTT
CDR3aa: CASSLAGLYNQPQHF

abundance: .
d_gene: .
v_gene: TRBV4-3
j_gene: TRBJ2-7
CDR3nt: TGCGCCAGCAGCCAAGATTCGGGGGTTAGCTCCTACGAGCAGTACTTC
CDR3aa: CASSQDSGVSSYEQYF

abundance: .
d_gene: .
v_gene: TRBV5-8
j_gene: TRBJ1-4
CDR3nt: TGTGCCAGCCGCGGGGGGAATAATGAAAAACTGTTTTTT
CDR3aa: CASRGGNNEKLFF

abundance: few
d_gene: TRBD1
v_gene: TRBV4-3
j_gene: TRBJ1-4
CDR3nt: TGCGCCAGCAGCCATCCCGGTCAGGGGGCGCGTGAAAAACTGTTTTTT
CDR3aa: CASSHPGQGAREKLFF

abundance: .
d_gene: TRBD1
v_gene: TRBV4-1
j_gene: TRBJ2-7
CDR3nt: TGCGCCAGCAGCCAAGATGGGACAGGATACTACGAGCAGTACTTC
CDR3aa: CASSQDGTGYYEQYF

abundance: .
d_gene: .
v_gene: TRBV27
j_gene: TRBJ2-7
CDR3nt: TGTGCCAGCAGTTTCCTCCGGGACACCTACGAGCAGTACTTC
CDR3aa: CASSFLRDTYEQYF

abundance: few
d_gene: TRBD1
v_gene: TRBV19
j_gene: TRBJ1-2
CDR3nt: TGTGCCAGTAGTCCCCGGACAGGGTTGGTCTATGGCTACACCTTC
CDR3aa: CASSPRTGLVYGYTF